In this sample, the clone carrying this T cell receptor beta chain turned up once. Antigen: not known. As to time point: week 11, during vaccination. The study gave 300 ug of mutant IDH1 20-mer peptide per vaccine dose, with topical imiquimod. Astrocytomas that were new, WHO grade 3 or 4, IDH1-mutant and ATRX-lost were present in the donors. V was cut by 0 bases and J by 5 bases, with 14 bases left in between. The CDR3 contains 15 residues. In germline, CDR1 is SGHKS, CDR2 YYEKEE (reference sequence). This sample was taken from a study of a mutant IDH1 vaccine in newly diagnosed glioma. Looking at the study overall: Patients received eight vaccinations in weeks 1, 3, 5, 7, 11, 15, 19, 23. Patients had received radiotherapy, temozolomide, or both previously, most receiving both.

Sequenced by immunoSEQ multiplex PCR; TCRdb stores in-frame clones only, minus some. The sample lists 50,000 to 65,000 clones, about 88% seen once, with about 9% in the top ten. The sample was PBMCs, taken from a glioma patient whose treatment included an IDH1 peptide vaccine. The chain joins TRBV5-5 to TRBJ1-1; D is unclear. The clonotype originates from a woman between 50 and 59 years old with glioma. The CDR3 DNA reads as TGTGCCAGCAGCTTGGTTGCAAAAGGGAAGACTGAAGCTTTCTTT. Translated: CASSLVAKGKTEAFF.